Following are 11 T cell receptor beta chains from one sample sequenced in a study of long-term antiretroviral therapy in people with HIV. At the survey level, the v3.0 immunoSEQ assay was run. Data came from immunoSEQ multiplex PCR; TCRdb stores just in-frame clones and leaves some out. The data contain tens of thousands of clones, roughly 90% of them seen just once; the ten biggest clones take up 6% to 6.5%. The material was unsorted PBMCs, obtained 0.6 years after starting antiretroviral therapy. The receptors originated from a man in his 60s with HIV.

The rearrangement joins TRBV4-2 to TRBJ2-7; 7 bases map to TRBD2. CDR1 is LGHNA, CDR2 YNFKEQ, per germline. The CDR3 contains 16 residues. J was trimmed by 1 base and V by 3 bases; bases with no gene match: 9. The CDR3 protein is CASSQSGGSASYEQYF. CDR3 nucleotides: TGTGCCAGCAGCCAGTCGGGCGGGAGCGCGTCCTACGAGCAGTACTTC.

This clone was seen a single time. The V and J genes are TRBV2 and TRBJ2-2; 11 nucleotides align to TRBD2. This CDR3 contains 15 residues. Germline trimming cut 7 bases from V and 5 bases from J; bases unmatched to any gene: 6. The germline gives CDR1 SNHLY, CDR2 FYNNEI. The CDR3 loop reads CASIPTSGTTGELFF. DNA of the CDR3: TGTGCCAGCATTCCGACTAGCGGGACGACCGGGGAGCTGTTTTTT.

The V gene is TRBV10-3, the J gene TRBJ2-2; 10 nucleotides line up with TRBD1. Germline assignment: CDR1 ENHRY and CDR2 SYGVKD. With 3 bases clipped from V and 3 bases from J, the junction kept 4 bases outside the gene matches. The CDR3 length is 16 residues. This CDR3 reads CAISEAGTGDTGELFF. DNA for the CDR3: TGTGCCATCAGTGAAGCCGGGACAGGGGACACCGGGGAGCTGTTTTTT.

The V gene is TRBV5-4, the J gene TRBJ1-5; D perhaps matches TRBD1 (6 bases). Deletions cut 5 bases from V and 5 bases from J, with 14 bases between. The CDR3 totals 14 residues. CDR1 and CDR2 (germline): SGHNT, YYREEE (reference sequence). The CDR3 bases are TGTGCCAGCAGTCAACAGGGTCGGGATCAGCCCCAGCATTTT. Amino acids: CASSQQGRDQPQHF.

The CDR3 loop is CSVRKNTEAFF. DNA of the CDR3: TGCAGCGTCAGAAAGAACACTGAAGCTTTCTTT. The chain combines TRBV29-1 with TRBJ1-1; D is unclear. This CDR3 has 11 residues. Germline V gene lookup returns CDR1 SQVTM and CDR2 ANQGSEA. Trimming removed 6 bases at V and 1 base at J, with 6 bases between.

V and J are TRBV7-9 and TRBJ2-2; TRBD1 matches 8 bases. CDR1 is SEHNR and CDR2 is FQNEAQ in the germline V gene (reference sequence). V lost 4 bases, J lost 3 bases, and 13 bases stayed unmatched. This CDR3 has 18 residues. In nucleotides, the CDR3 is TGTGCCAGCAGCTCCATCAAACAGGGGGTGGAGTACACCGGGGAGCTGTTTTTT. This codes for CASSSIKQGVEYTGELFF.

V is TRBV9 and J is TRBJ1-2, with 8 bases lining up with TRBD1. There are 16 residues in the CDR3. V gave up 3 bases and J gave up 4 bases; unmatched junction bases: 11. CDR1 SGDLS and CDR2 YYNGEE come from the germline V gene. The DNA for the CDR3 is TGTGCCAGCAGCGCCGGGGCGGGACAGGCGATCTATGGCTACACCTTC. Translated, it gives CASSAGAGQAIYGYTF.

The V call is TRBV7-6, the J call TRBJ2-3, with D unclear. This CDR3 region has 15 residues. Per germline, CDR1 SGHVS and CDR2 FNYEAQ. Trimming took 1 base from V and 2 from J, leaving 10 bases between them. The CDR3 loop reads CASSLEGPYTDTQYF. CDR3 in DNA: TGTGCCAGCAGCTTAGAAGGACCATACACAGATACGCAGTATTTT.

For the CDR3, the DNA is TGTGCCAGCAATATAGCGGGAGGCCTACCCTACGAGCAGTACTTC. This gives the protein CASNIAGGLPYEQYF. This chain joins TRBV6-6 and TRBJ2-7; TRBD2 matches 10 bases. The V and J ends lost 7 bases and 2 bases, in that order; junction bases with no gene match: 8. This CDR3 region has 15 residues. Germline-derived CDR1 and CDR2 are MNHNY and SVGAGI (reference sequence).

This sequence joins TRBV19 and TRBJ1-5; D is undetermined. Germline CDR1 is LNHDA and CDR2 is SQIVND (reference sequence). The V end was cut by 5 bases, the J end by 9 bases, with 17 bases between. CDR3 length: 14 amino acids. CDR3 coding DNA: TGTGCCAGTAGTGACGTAGGAGGGTTCGGGCCCCAGCATTTT. Translating it yields CASSDVGGFGPQHF.

The J gene is TRBJ1-2, the V gene TRBV11-1, with TRBD1 matching over 8 bases. Trimming at V came to 5 bases and at J to 7 bases, leaving 6 bases not matched to a gene. The CDR3 contains 13 residues. CDR1 SGHAT and CDR2 FQDESV come from the germline V gene (reference sequence). The CDR3 protein is CASSGQGDGGYTF. In nucleotides, the CDR3 is TGTGCCAGCAGCGGACAGGGCGATGGTGGCTACACCTTC.